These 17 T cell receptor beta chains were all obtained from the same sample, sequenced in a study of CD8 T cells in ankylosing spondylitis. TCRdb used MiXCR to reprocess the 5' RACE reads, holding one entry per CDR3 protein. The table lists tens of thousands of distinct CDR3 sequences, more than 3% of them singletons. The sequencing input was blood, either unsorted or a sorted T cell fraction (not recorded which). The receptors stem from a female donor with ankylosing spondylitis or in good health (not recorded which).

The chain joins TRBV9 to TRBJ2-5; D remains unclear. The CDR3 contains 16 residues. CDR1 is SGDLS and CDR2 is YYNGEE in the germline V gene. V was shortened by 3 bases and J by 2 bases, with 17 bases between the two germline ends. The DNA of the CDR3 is TGTGCCAGCAGCGCTGATGGCGTGGGCCCACAAGAGACCCAGTACTTC. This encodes CASSADGVGPQETQYF.

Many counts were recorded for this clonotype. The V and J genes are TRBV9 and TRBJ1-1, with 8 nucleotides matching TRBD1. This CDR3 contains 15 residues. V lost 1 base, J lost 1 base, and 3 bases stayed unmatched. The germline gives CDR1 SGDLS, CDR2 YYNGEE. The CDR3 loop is CASSVMGTGNTEAFF. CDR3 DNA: TGTGCCAGCAGCGTAATGGGGACAGGGAACACTGAAGCTTTCTTT.

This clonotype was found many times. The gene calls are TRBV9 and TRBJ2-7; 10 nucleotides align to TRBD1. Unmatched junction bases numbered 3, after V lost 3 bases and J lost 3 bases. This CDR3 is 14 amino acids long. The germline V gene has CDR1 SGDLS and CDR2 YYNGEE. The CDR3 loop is CASSAGQGGYEQYF. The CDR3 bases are TGTGCCAGCAGCGCCGGACAGGGGGGCTACGAGCAGTACTTC.

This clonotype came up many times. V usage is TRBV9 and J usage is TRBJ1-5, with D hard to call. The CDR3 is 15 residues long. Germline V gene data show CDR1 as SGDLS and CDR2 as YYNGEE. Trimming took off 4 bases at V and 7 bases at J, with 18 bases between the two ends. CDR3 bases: TGTGCCAGCAGCCCGACTCCGGGCCAATCCCAGCCCCAGCATTTT. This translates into CASSPTPGQSQPQHF.

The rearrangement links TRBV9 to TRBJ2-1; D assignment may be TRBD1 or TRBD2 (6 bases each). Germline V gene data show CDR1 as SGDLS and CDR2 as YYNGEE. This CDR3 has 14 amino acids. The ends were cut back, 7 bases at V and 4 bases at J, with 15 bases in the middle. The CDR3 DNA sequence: TGTGCCAGCGGGCAGGGGACTCAATACAATGAGCAGTTCTTC. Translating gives CASGQGTQYNEQFF.

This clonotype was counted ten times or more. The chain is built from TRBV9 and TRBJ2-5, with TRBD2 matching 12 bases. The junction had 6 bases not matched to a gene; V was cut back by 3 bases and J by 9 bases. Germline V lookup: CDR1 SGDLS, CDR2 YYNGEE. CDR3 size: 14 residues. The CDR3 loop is CASSAGLAGWAQYF. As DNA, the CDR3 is TGTGCCAGCAGCGCCGGACTAGCGGGGTGGGCCCAGTACTTC.

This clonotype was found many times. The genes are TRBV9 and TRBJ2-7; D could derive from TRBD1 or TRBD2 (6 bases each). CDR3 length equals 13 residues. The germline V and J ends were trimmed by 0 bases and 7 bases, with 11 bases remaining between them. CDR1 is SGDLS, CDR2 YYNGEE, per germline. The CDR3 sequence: CASSVVGGLEQYF. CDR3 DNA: TGTGCCAGCAGCGTAGTAGGGGGGCTTGAGCAGTACTTC.

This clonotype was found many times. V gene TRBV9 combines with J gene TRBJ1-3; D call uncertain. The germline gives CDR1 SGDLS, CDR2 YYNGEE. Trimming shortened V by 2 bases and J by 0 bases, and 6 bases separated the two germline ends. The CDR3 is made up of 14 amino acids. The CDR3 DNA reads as TGTGCCAGCAGCGTCCATAGCTCTGGAAACACCATATATTTT. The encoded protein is CASSVHSSGNTIYF.

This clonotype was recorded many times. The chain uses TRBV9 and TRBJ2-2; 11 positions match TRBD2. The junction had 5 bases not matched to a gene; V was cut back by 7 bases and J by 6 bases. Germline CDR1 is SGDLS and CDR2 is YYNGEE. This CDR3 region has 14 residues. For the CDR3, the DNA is TGTGCCAGCGATCTAGCGGGGGGAGCCGGGGAGCTGTTTTTT. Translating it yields CASDLAGGAGELFF.

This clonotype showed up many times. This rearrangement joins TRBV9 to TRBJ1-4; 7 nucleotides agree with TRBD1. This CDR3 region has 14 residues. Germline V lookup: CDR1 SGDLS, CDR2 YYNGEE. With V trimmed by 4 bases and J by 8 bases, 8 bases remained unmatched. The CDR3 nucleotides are TGTGCCAGCAGCCCGCGGACAGGAATGGAAAAACTGTTTTTT. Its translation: CASSPRTGMEKLFF.

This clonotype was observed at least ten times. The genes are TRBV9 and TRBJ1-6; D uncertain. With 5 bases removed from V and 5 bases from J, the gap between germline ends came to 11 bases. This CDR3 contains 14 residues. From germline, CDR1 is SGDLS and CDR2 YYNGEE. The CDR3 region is CASSQTTDNSPLHF. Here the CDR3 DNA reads TGTGCCAGCAGTCAGACGACCGATAATTCACCCCTCCACTTT.

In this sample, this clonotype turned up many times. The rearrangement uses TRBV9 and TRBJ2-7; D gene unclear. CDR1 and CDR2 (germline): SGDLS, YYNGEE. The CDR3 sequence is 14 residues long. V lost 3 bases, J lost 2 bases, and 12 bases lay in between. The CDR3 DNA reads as TGTGCCAGCAGCGCGGACCTTGCCACCTACGAGCAGTACTTC. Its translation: CASSADLATYEQYF.

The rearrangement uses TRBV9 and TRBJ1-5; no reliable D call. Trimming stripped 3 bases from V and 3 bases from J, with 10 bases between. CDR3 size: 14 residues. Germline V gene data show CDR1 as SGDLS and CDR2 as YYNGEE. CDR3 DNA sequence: TGTGCCAGCAGCGCCGGGAGCCCCAATCAGCCCCAGCATTTT. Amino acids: CASSAGSPNQPQHF.

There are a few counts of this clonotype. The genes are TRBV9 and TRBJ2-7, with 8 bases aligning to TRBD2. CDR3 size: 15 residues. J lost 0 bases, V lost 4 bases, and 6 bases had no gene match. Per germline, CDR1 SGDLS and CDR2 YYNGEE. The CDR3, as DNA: TGTGCCAGCAGCATTAGCGGGGATAGCTCCTACGAGCAGTACTTC. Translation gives CASSISGDSSYEQYF.

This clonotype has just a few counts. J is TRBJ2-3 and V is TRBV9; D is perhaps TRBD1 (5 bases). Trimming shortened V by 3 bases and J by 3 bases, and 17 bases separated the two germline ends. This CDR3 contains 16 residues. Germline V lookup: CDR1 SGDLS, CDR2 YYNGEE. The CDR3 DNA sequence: TGTGCCAGCAGCGCGTATGGGGCAACGGGTACAGATACGCAGTATTTT. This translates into CASSAYGATGTDTQYF.

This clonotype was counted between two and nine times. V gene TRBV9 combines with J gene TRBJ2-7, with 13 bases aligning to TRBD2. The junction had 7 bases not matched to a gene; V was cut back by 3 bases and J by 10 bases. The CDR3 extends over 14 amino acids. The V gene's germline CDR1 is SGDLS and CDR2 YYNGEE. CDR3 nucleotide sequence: TGTGCCAGCAGCGGATCGGGACTAGCGGGGCTTCAGTACTTC. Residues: CASSGSGLAGLQYF.

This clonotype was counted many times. The DNA of the CDR3 is TGTGCCAGCAGCGTAGCGGGGTCAATTCGCACAGATACGCAGTATTTT. It yields the protein CASSVAGSIRTDTQYF. This sequence joins TRBV9 and TRBJ2-3; the D gene is possibly TRBD2 (5 bases). Germline-derived CDR1 and CDR2 are SGDLS and YYNGEE. This CDR3 has 16 residues. The germline V and J ends were trimmed by 0 bases and 1 base, with 12 bases remaining between them.